The rows below give T cell receptor beta chains drawn from one sample of a study of control samples from healthy donors and cancer patients. Here immunoSEQ multiplex PCR was the method, and the copy in TCRdb shows in-frame clones only, minus some. The top ten hold roughly 3.1% of the sample, which has 130,000 to 150,000 clones, more than 90% seen once. The sequencing sample was made of blood. The receptors derive from a man aged 25 to 45 in good health. The CDR3 runs from the conserved cysteine through the conserved F or W. The order of the fields is CDR3 protein, CDR3 DNA, clone size, J gene, V gene, D gene. D genes are given only for firm matches. Rows give clone size only sometimes, using once, few, many, or a class for an expanded clone.

CASSRGGNTGELFF | TGTGCCAGCAGTCGCGGGGGAAACACCGGGGAGCTGTTTTTT | - | TRBJ2-2 | TRBV7-3 | TRBD2
CASSKGTGYGYTF | TGTGCCAGCAGCAAGGGGACTGGGTATGGCTACACCTTC | - | TRBJ1-2 | TRBV3-1/TRBV3-2 | -
CASRLNTEAFF | TGTGCCAGCAGATTGAACACTGAAGCTTTCTTT | - | TRBJ1-1 | TRBV27 | -
CASSLAGTTNEQFF | TGTGCCAGCAGCTTAGCGGGTACCACCAATGAGCAGTTCTTC | - | TRBJ2-1 | TRBV7-8 | -
CASSVVGDSPLHF | TGTGCCAGCAGCGTAGTAGGAGACTCACCCCTCCACTTT | - | TRBJ1-6 | TRBV9 | -
CASSYSGGEQNTEAFF | TGTGCCAGCAGTTACTCAGGAGGGGAGCAGAACACTGAAGCTTTCTTT | - | TRBJ1-1 | TRBV6-5 | -
CASSLAHIANYGYTF | TGTGCCAGCAGTTTGGCGCACATAGCTAACTATGGCTACACCTTC | - | TRBJ1-2 | TRBV28 | -
CASSRQGLGNSPLHF | TGTGCCAGCAGTCGACAGGGACTTGGGAATTCACCCCTCCACTTT | once | TRBJ1-6 | TRBV6-5 | TRBD1
CASSSGGVVDTQYF | TGTGCCAGCAGTTCGGGGGGGGTCGTAGATACGCAGTATTTT | - | TRBJ2-3 | TRBV6-5 | TRBD2
CASSSDRVTHNEQFF | TGTGCCAGCTCCTCCGACAGGGTCACCCACAATGAGCAGTTCTTC | - | TRBJ2-1 | TRBV18 | TRBD1
CASSLPLWDTYYNEQFF | TGTGCCAGCAGCTTGCCATTGTGGGACACTTACTACAATGAGCAGTTCTTC | - | TRBJ2-1 | TRBV5-6 | -
CASRSPFEDPTDTQYF | TGCGCCAGCAGATCCCCCTTTGAGGATCCCACAGATACGCAGTATTTT | once | TRBJ2-3 | TRBV5-1 | -
CATSRVPGRNQPQHF | TGTGCCACCAGCAGAGTACCGGGGCGCAATCAGCCCCAGCATTTT | - | TRBJ1-5 | TRBV15 | -
CATSQGGFSYEQYF | TGTGCCACCAGTCAAGGGGGTTTCTCCTACGAGCAGTACTTC | - | TRBJ2-7 | TRBV24-1 | -
CATRTSGGSDTQYF | TGTGCCACGCGGACTAGCGGGGGGTCAGATACGCAGTATTTT | - | TRBJ2-3 | TRBV6-4 | TRBD2
CAWRGTPREAFF | TGTGCCTGGAGGGGCACCCCCAGGGAAGCTTTCTTT | - | TRBJ1-1 | TRBV30 | -
CASSPVAGGTTDTQYF | TGTGCCAGCAGCCCGGTAGCGGGGGGTACCACAGATACGCAGTATTTT | few | TRBJ2-3 | TRBV7-2 | TRBD2
CASRLGTSGGEEQYF | TGTGCCAGCAGGTTGGGGACTAGCGGGGGGGAAGAGCAGTACTTC | - | TRBJ2-7 | TRBV7-8 | TRBD2
CASLVTRGGPQHF | TGTGCCAGCTTGGTTACCCGGGGGGGGCCCCAGCATTTT | - | TRBJ1-5 | TRBV6-5 | -
CASTQAQGPYGYTF | TGTGCCAGTACCCAGGCACAGGGACCGTATGGCTACACCTTC | - | TRBJ1-2 | TRBV19 | -
CASRTSADSYEQYF | TGTGCCAGCAGAACTAGCGCGGACTCCTACGAGCAGTACTTC | - | TRBJ2-7 | TRBV27 | TRBD2
CASSADVGGRLNEQFF | TGTGCCAGCAGCGCTGACGTAGGGGGCAGGTTGAATGAGCAGTTCTTC | - | TRBJ2-1 | TRBV7-9 | TRBD1
CASSLVSADTQYF | TGTGCCAGCAGTTTAGTCTCCGCAGATACGCAGTATTTT | - | TRBJ2-3 | TRBV27 | -
CASSVGTGPTDTQYF | TGTGCCAGCAGCGTAGGGACAGGACCCACAGATACGCAGTATTTT | - | TRBJ2-3 | TRBV9 | TRBD1
CSVLTGENTEAFF | TGCAGCGTACTGACAGGAGAGAATACTGAAGCTTTCTTT | - | TRBJ1-1 | TRBV29-1 | -
CASSLDEPSGNTIYF | TGTGCCAGCAGCTTAGACGAGCCCTCTGGAAACACCATATATTTT | - | TRBJ1-3 | TRBV7-8 | -
CASSSRTLNTEAFF | TGCGCCAGCAGCTCCAGGACATTGAACACTGAAGCTTTCTTT | - | TRBJ1-1 | TRBV5-1 | -
CASSLEGQSYEQYF | TGCGCCAGCAGCTTGGAGGGACAGTCCTACGAGCAGTACTTC | - | TRBJ2-7 | TRBV5-1 | TRBD1
CASSFRATGYEQYF | TGTGCCAGCAGCTTTCGCGCGACAGGGTACGAGCAGTACTTC | - | TRBJ2-7 | TRBV11-2 | TRBD1
CASSEGAGFEKLFF | TGTGCCAGCAGTGAAGGTGCAGGGTTCGAAAAACTGTTTTTT | - | TRBJ1-4 | TRBV25-1 | -
CASTSPGGTEAFF | TGTGCCAGCACCAGTCCAGGGGGCACTGAAGCTTTCTTT | - | TRBJ1-1 | TRBV27 | TRBD1
CASSPRGGSSGNTIYF | TGTGCCAGTAGCCCCAGGGGGGGGTCCTCTGGAAACACCATATATTTT | - | TRBJ1-3 | TRBV19 | TRBD1
CASSERVQGRRTETQYF | TGTGCCAGCAGTGAGCGGGTACAGGGACGACGGACGGAGACCCAGTACTTC | few | TRBJ2-5 | TRBV6-1 | -
CSASSGTGFRDTQYF | TGCAGTGCTAGTAGCGGGACGGGTTTTAGAGATACGCAGTATTTT | - | TRBJ2-3 | TRBV20-1 | TRBD2
CASRNRDTPTGALHF | TGTGCCAGTAGAAACAGGGATACTCCCACTGGGGCCCTCCACTTT | - | TRBJ1-6 | TRBV19 | -
CASSKSTRDRVGNTIYF | TGTGCCAGCTCAAAGTCCACGCGGGACAGGGTGGGAAACACCATATATTTT | - | TRBJ1-3 | TRBV18 | TRBD1
CSVTGVLPNEKLFF | TGCAGCGTTACAGGGGTGCTCCCTAATGAAAAACTGTTTTTT | - | TRBJ1-4 | TRBV29-1 | TRBD1
CASTRDRGNYGYTF | TGTGCCAGCACCCGGGACAGGGGTAACTATGGCTACACCTTC | - | TRBJ1-2 | TRBV27 | TRBD1
CASSPGQSNYGYTF | TGTGCCAGCAGCCCCGGACAGTCGAACTATGGCTACACCTTC | - | TRBJ1-2 | TRBV7-2 | -
CASSQDRGTGRIDEQYF | TGCGCCAGCAGCCAAGATAGAGGGACAGGGAGGATCGACGAGCAGTACTTC | - | TRBJ2-7 | TRBV4-1 | TRBD1
CASSFGDRGLGDTQYF | TGCGCCAGCAGCTTTGGGGACAGGGGGCTTGGAGATACGCAGTATTTT | - | TRBJ2-3 | TRBV5-1 | TRBD1
CASSLRPGSDNSPLHF | TGTGCCAGCAGCCTAAGACCAGGGTCGGATAATTCACCCCTCCACTTT | - | TRBJ1-6 | TRBV7-9 | -